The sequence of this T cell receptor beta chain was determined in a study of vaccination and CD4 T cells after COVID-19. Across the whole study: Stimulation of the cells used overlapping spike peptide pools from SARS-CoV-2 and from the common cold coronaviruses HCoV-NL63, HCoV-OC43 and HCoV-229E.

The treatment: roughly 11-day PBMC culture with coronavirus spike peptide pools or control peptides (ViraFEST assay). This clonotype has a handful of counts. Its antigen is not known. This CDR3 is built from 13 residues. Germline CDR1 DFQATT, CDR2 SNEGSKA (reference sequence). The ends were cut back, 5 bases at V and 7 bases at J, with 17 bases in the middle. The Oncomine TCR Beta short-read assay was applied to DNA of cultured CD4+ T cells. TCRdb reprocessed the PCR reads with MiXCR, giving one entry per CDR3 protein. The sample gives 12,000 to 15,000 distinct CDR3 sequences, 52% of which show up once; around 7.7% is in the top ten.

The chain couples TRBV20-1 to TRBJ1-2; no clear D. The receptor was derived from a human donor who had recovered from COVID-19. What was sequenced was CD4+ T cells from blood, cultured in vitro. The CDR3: CSAPLPSISGYTF. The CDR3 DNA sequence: TGCAGTGCTCCCCTACCCTCGATCAGTGGCTACACCTTC.